Each of the 6 T cell receptor beta chains below was sequenced from the same sample in a study of CD8 T cells in ankylosing spondylitis. TCRdb re-called the 5' RACE reads with MiXCR, one entry per CDR3 protein. The data hold some 220,000 distinct CDR3 sequences, with about 11% observed a single time. Sequenced sample: blood, either unsorted or a sorted T cell fraction (not recorded which). The receptors here all came from a male donor with ankylosing spondylitis or in good health (not recorded which).

V usage is TRBV14 and J usage is TRBJ1-5; D gene unclear. V shed 3 bases and J shed 7 bases, with 10 bases lying between them. The CDR3 covers 13 residues. Germline V gene data show CDR1 as SGHDN and CDR2 as FVKESK. Here the CDR3 reads CASSQMTGQPQHF. In DNA, the CDR3 is TGTGCCAGCAGCCAGATGACTGGCCAGCCCCAGCATTTT.

As concerns this clonotype: Sequence at one end of the junction differs from germline and may be a read error. The chain couples TRBV12-3 or TRBV12-4 to TRBJ2-1, with D tentatively TRBD2 (6 bases). This CDR3 comprises 10 residues. CDR3 residues: CASGGLPVLF. The CDR3 DNA sequence: TGTGCCAGCGGGGGACTCCCGGTGCTCTTC.

With respect to this clonotype: A clone one base away is much larger, so this may be a read error. The rearrangement uses TRBV20-1 and TRBJ1-5, with a tentative D call TRBD1 (6 bases). This CDR3 region has 13 residues. CDR1 is DFQATT, CDR2 SNEGSKA, per germline (reference sequence). CDR3 amino acids: CIAGGGVSRPQHF. CDR3 bases: TGCATTGCGGGAGGGGGGGTTTCCCGGCCCCAGCATTTT.

This clonotype was seen at least ten times. This sequence joins TRBV12-3 or TRBV12-4 and TRBJ1-1; TRBD1 agrees at 8 bases. This CDR3 has 14 residues. The V and J ends lost 5 bases and 5 bases, in that order; junction bases with no gene match: 7. The CDR3 DNA is TGTGCCAGCAGTAGAACAGGGGGACATACTGAAGCTTTCTTT. It specifies CASSRTGGHTEAFF.

This clonotype appeared many times. This chain joins TRBV6-1 and TRBJ2-7; TRBD1 matches 9 bases. Germline trimming cut 6 bases from V and 3 bases from J; bases unmatched to any gene: 6. CDR1 MNHNS and CDR2 SASEGT come from the germline V gene. The CDR3 covers 14 residues. This CDR3 reads CASRNRGQGYEQYF. CDR3 in DNA: TGTGCCAGCAGAAACCGGGGACAGGGCTACGAGCAGTACTTC.

This clonotype occurred many times. The chain couples TRBV4-1 to TRBJ2-7, with TRBD1 matching over 7 bases. The V gene's germline CDR1 is MGHRA and CDR2 YSYEKL. With V trimmed by 3 bases and J by 5 bases, 10 bases remained unmatched. CDR3 length equals 15 residues. CDR3 bases: TGCGCCAGCAGCCAGCCGGGACAGCTAAGCGACGAGCAGTACTTC. Translated: CASSQPGQLSDEQYF.